This TCR beta chain was retrieved from a study of control samples from healthy donors and cancer patients. Here immunoSEQ multiplex PCR was the method, and the copy in TCRdb shows in-frame clones only, minus some. The sample holds about 160,000 clones, just under 95% seen once. Sequencing was carried out using blood. This sequence was found in a woman in her thirties or forties in good health.

The CDR3 sequence: CASSQERGYEQYF. In DNA, the CDR3 is TGTGCCAGCAGCCAAGAACGGGGTTACGAGCAGTACTTC. The gene calls are TRBV4-2 and TRBJ2-7; a possible D gene is TRBD2 (5 bases). The germline gives CDR1 LGHNA, CDR2 YNFKEQ. Trimming removed 0 bases from V and 4 bases from J, with 7 bases in between. The CDR3 sequence is 13 residues long.